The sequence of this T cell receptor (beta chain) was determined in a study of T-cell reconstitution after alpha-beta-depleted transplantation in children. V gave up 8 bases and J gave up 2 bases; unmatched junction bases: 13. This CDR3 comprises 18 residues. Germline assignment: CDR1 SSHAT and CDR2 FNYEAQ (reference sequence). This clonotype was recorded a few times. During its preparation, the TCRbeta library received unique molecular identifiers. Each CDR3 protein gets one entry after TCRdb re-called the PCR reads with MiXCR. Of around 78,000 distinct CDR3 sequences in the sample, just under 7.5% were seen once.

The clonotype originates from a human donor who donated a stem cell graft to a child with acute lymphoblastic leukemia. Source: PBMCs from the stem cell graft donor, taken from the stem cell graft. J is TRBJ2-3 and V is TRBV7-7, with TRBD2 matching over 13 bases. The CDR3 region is CASAQLAGGPEATDTQYF. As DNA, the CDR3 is TGTGCCAGCGCACAACTAGCGGGGGGGCCTGAGGCCACAGATACGCAGTATTTT.